This note documents a single T cell receptor beta chain sequence. CDR3 length: 11 residues. V was cut by 2 bases and J by 7 bases, with 9 bases left in between. Germline V CDR1 and CDR2: GTSNPN, SVGIG (reference sequence). The record originates from a study of CD8 T cells in ankylosing spondylitis. MiXCR, applied by TCRdb to the 5' RACE reads, yields one record per CDR3 protein. Of around 120,000 distinct CDR3 sequences listed, roughly 13% are singletons. The receptor was isolated from a female donor with ankylosing spondylitis or in good health (not recorded which). This chain links TRBV30 with TRBJ2-7; D not resolved. Specimen: blood, either unsorted or a sorted T cell fraction (not recorded which). In DNA form, the CDR3 reads TGTGCCTGGAGTTGGGAAGGTGAGCAGTACTTC. This gives the protein CAWSWEGEQYF. Full variable domain (missing parts from reference TRBV30 and TRBJ2-7): SQTIHQWPATLVQPVGSPLSLECTVEGTSNPNLYWYRQAAGRGLQLLFYSVGIGQISSEVPQNLSASRPQDRQFILSSKKLLLSDSGFYLCAWSWEGEQYFGPGTRLTVT.